The source of this T cell receptor beta chain is a study of metastatic and nonmetastatic thyroid tumors. Study in general: The comparison covered peripheral blood and tumor or nodule tissue in malignant and benign thyroid patients.

Concerning this clone: Mismatch with germline at one junction end may stem from a read error.

With MiXCR, TCRdb reprocessed the PCR reads. The repertoire holds fewer than 20,000 clones, with around a third as singletons. Every patient underwent thyroid surgery untreated. This CDR3 is built from 14 residues. Germline lookup yields CDR1 MGHRA and CDR2 YSYEKL. The source material was tumor tissue. This clonotype originated in a male donor with papillary thyroid cancer or a benign thyroid nodule (not recorded which). Some clones in this sample may be carry-over from other donors' samples. V usage is TRBV4-1 and J usage is TRBJ2-3, with TRBD2 identical over 8 bases. Here the CDR3 reads CASSQGTSRDTQYF. The CDR3 nucleotides are TGCGCCAGCAGCCAAGGGACTAGCAGAGATACGCAGTATTTT.